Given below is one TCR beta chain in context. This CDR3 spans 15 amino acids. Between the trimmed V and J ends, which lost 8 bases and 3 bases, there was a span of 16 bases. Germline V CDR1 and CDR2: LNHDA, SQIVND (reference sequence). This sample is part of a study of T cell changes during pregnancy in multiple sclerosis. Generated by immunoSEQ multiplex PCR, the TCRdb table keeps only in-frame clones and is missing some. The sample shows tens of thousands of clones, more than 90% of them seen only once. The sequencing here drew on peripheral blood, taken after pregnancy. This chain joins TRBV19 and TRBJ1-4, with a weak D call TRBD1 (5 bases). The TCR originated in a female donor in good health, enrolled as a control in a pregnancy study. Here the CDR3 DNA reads TGTGCCAGTCGCGGGTTCGGGGGAGCTAATGAAAAACTGTTTTTT. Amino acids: CASRGFGGANEKLFF.